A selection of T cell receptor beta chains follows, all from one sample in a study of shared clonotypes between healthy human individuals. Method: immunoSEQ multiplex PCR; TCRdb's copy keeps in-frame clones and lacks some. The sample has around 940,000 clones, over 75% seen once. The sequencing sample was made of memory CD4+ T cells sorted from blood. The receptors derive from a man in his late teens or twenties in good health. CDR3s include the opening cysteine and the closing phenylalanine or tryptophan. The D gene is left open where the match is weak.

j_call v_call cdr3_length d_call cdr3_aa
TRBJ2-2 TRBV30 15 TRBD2 CAWSSGGATTGELFF
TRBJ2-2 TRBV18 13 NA CASSSDSTGELFF
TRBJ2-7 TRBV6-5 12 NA CASTGHYNEQYF
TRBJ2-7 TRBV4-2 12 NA CASSQVVSSPQF
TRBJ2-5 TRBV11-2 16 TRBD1 CAMAPGQGYSRETQYF
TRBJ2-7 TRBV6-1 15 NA CASSESFGSSYEQYF
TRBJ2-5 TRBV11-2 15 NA CASSLTQGRQETQYF
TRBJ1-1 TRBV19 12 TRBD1 CARSDRAVEAFF
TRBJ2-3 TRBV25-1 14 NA CASQAGHGTDTQYF
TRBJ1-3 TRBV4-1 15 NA CASSPPGPEGNTIYF
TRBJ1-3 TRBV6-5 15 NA CASSTRGNSGNTIYF
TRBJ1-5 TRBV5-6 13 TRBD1 CASSLGQAGPQHF
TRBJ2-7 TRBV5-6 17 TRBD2 CASSFGVGGRAFYEQYF
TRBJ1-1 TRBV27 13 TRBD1 CASSSLDRSAAFF
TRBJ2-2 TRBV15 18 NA CATSTYSGRDFYTGELFF
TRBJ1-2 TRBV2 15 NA CASSEIGDTRYGYTF
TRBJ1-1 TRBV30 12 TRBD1 CAWGQGNTEAFF
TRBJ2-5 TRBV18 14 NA CASSLGGRKETQYF
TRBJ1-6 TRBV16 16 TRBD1 CASSQSFGTGNSPLHF
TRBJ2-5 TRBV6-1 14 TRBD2 CASRRRGGWETQYF
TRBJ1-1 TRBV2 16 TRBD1 CASTIGQGAGNTEAFF
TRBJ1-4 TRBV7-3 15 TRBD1 CASSPTGGPNEKLFF
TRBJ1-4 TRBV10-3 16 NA CAISGSNSTTNEKLFF
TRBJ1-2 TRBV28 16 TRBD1 CASSPSPGQDDYGYTF
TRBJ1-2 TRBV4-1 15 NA CASSQDLNRSGSYTF
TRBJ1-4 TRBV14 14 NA CASSPQARGEKLFF
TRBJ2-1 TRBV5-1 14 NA CASSPLQGYNEQFF
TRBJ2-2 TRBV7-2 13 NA CASSLIGTGELFF
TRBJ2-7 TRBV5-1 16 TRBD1 CASSPGPADRAYEQYF
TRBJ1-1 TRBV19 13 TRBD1 CASGQGRGTEAFF
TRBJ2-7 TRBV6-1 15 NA CASSASGTGTYEQYF
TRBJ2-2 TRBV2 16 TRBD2 CASSSAGGRNTGELFF